Listed below are T cell receptor beta chains from one sample, sequenced in a study of blood T cell repertoires in COVID-19. TCRdb's copy holds only in-frame clones and misses some; the assay was immunoSEQ multiplex PCR. The sample yields 110,000 or so clones, about four fifths seen once. Sequencing used peripheral blood. All receptors derive from a woman of 80 years or more with acute or convalescent COVID-19. Both conserved end residues are part of each CDR3. A D gene is named only where the DNA matches it firmly. Some rows have no size entry. The others give once, few or many, or a class for an expanded clone.

TRBJ2-5	NA	TRBV15	NA	CATSSQKETQYF	TGTGCCACCAGCAGCCAAAAAGAGACCCAGTACTTC
TRBJ1-1	few	TRBV18	TRBD1	CASSPRGQGSTGITEAFF	TGTGCCAGCTCACCACGCGGACAGGGGTCCACCGGGATCACTGAAGCTTTCTTT
TRBJ2-7	NA	TRBV18	NA	CASSRDSYEQYF	TGTGCCAGCTCACGAGACAGTTACGAGCAGTACTTC
TRBJ1-2	NA	TRBV19	NA	CASSIVPANYGYTF	TGTGCCAGTAGTATAGTCCCAGCTAACTATGGCTACACCTTC
TRBJ2-5	NA	TRBV21-1	NA	CVRRGRRGTQYF	TGTGTGAGGCGCGGGAGACGGGGGACCCAGTACTTC
TRBJ1-6	few	TRBV9	NA	CASSVGANSPLHF	TGTGCCAGCAGCGTAGGGGCCAACTCACCCCTCCACTTT
TRBJ2-1	NA	TRBV27	NA	CASSLTGGYNEQFF	TGTGCCAGCAGTTTAACCGGGGGCTACAATGAGCAGTTCTTC
TRBJ2-3	NA	TRBV9	NA	CASSVVADTQYF	TGTGCCAGCAGCGTAGTAGCGGATACGCAGTATTTT
TRBJ2-2	NA	TRBV2	NA	CASIPNSGNTGELFF	TGTGCCAGCATCCCCAACAGCGGGAACACCGGGGAGCTGTTTTTT
TRBJ1-2	NA	TRBV10-3	NA	CAISDTGYCF	TGTGCCATCAGTGACACAGGGTATTGCTTT
TRBJ1-5	NA	TRBV4-2	NA	CASSLSYSNQPQHF	TGTGCCAGCAGCCTCTCCTATAGCAATCAGCCCCAGCATTTT
TRBJ2-2	NA	TRBV24-1	NA	CATQRSGDTGELFF	TGTGCCACCCAGAGATCCGGGGACACCGGGGAGCTGTTTTTT
TRBJ2-7	NA	TRBV28	NA	CASSSGGRYEQYF	TGTGCCAGCAGTTCTGGGGGGAGATACGAGCAGTACTTC
TRBJ1-2	NA	TRBV29-1	TRBD1	CSVYPEGGSYGYTF	TGCAGCGTTTACCCCGAAGGGGGCAGCTATGGCTACACCTTC
TRBJ2-6	NA	TRBV6-6	TRBD1	CAARDRVQAGANVLTF	TGTGCCGCCCGGGACAGGGTACAAGCCGGGGCCAACGTCCTGACTTTC
TRBJ2-1	NA	TRBV11-2	TRBD1	CASSQQGPRYNEQFF	TGTGCCAGCAGTCAACAGGGGCCGAGATACAATGAGCAGTTCTTC
TRBJ1-2	NA	TRBV2	NA	CASSNIQAYGYTF	TGTGCCAGCAGTAATATACAGGCGTATGGCTACACCTTC
TRBJ1-1	NA	TRBV6-6	TRBD1	CASSPGQGTEAFF	TGTGCCAGCAGTCCGGGACAGGGCACTGAAGCTTTCTTT
TRBJ2-7	NA	TRBV12-3/TRBV12-4	NA	CASSLSIDSLPYF	TGTGCCAGCAGTTTATCAATCGACAGTTTGCCGTACTTC
TRBJ2-1	NA	TRBV27	TRBD2	CASSPGLAVYNEQFF	TGTGCCAGCAGTCCCGGACTAGCCGTTTACAATGAGCAGTTCTTC
TRBJ2-1	NA	TRBV27	NA	CASSFYSAGNEQFF	TGTGCCAGCAGTTTTTATTCCGCGGGAAATGAGCAGTTCTTC
TRBJ1-4	NA	TRBV5-1	NA	CASKDNQGPNEKLFF	TGCGCCAGCAAGGACAACCAGGGGCCTAATGAAAAACTGTTTTTT
TRBJ2-5	NA	TRBV2	TRBD1	CASIKDGQGGETQYF	TGTGCCAGCATCAAGGATGGACAGGGAGGAGAGACCCAGTACTTC
TRBJ2-3	NA	TRBV20-1	TRBD2	CSASEGLGADTQYF	TGCAGTGCTAGTGAGGGACTAGGGGCAGATACGCAGTATTTT
TRBJ1-2	NA	TRBV18	TRBD1	CASSPSDRVTNYGYTF	TGTGCCAGCTCACCCTCGGACAGGGTAACTAACTATGGCTACACCTTC
TRBJ1-1	NA	TRBV29-1	NA	CSGDGGTEAFF	TGCAGCGGGGATGGAGGCACTGAAGCTTTCTTT
TRBJ1-5	NA	TRBV28	TRBD1	CASRPGGGNQPQHF	TGTGCCAGCAGGCCAGGGGGAGGAAATCAGCCCCAGCATTTT
TRBJ1-1	NA	TRBV11-3	NA	CASSLDQGLNTEAFF	TGTGCCAGCAGCTTAGATCAGGGGTTGAACACTGAAGCTTTCTTT
TRBJ1-1	NA	TRBV11-3	TRBD1	CASSAGGSFTEAFF	TGTGCCAGCAGCGCAGGGGGGTCTTTCACTGAAGCTTTCTTT